A single sample is the source of the 9 T cell receptor beta chains below, sequenced in a study of blood T cell repertoires in COVID-19. The assay was immunoSEQ multiplex PCR, and TCRdb's table has in-frame clones only and misses some. This sample has 400,000 to 500,000 clones, with roughly 90% found just once. Sequenced material: PBMCs or T cells enriched from blood (not recorded which). All receptors come from a woman aged 40 to 50 who had recovered from COVID-19.

CDR3 sequence reads: CASSGRDALQAFF. The CDR3 DNA is TGTGCCAGTAGTGGGCGGGACGCTCTACAAGCTTTCTTT. The chain is built from TRBV19 and TRBJ1-1, with TRBD1 as a possible D gene (5 bases). Germline V gives CDR1 LNHDA, CDR2 SQIVND (reference sequence). The CDR3 has 13 residues. Trimming removed 5 bases at V and 9 bases at J, with 16 bases between.

The V call is TRBV5-6, the J call TRBJ1-1; D not resolved. Germline CDR1 and CDR2: SGHDT and YYEEEE. The CDR3 runs to 14 residues. V lost 2 bases and J lost 5, with 13 bases in between. CDR3 sequence reads: CASSLGGYGTEAFF. CDR3 coding DNA: TGTGCCAGCAGCTTAGGAGGGTATGGTACTGAAGCTTTCTTT.

The chain combines TRBV12-3 or TRBV12-4 with TRBJ1-1; no definite D call. The CDR3 contains 12 residues. V lost 10 bases and J lost 0, with 9 bases in between. The CDR3 coding sequence is TGTGCCACCGGGTTAATGAACACTGAAGCTTTCTTT. It yields the protein CATGLMNTEAFF.

The J gene is TRBJ1-4, the V gene TRBV9; D is possibly TRBD1 (6 bases). The CDR3 extends over 15 amino acids. V lost 0 bases and J 7 bases, leaving 13 bases between the germline ends. Germline V gene lookup returns CDR1 SGDLS and CDR2 YYNGEE. The CDR3 DNA reads TGTGCCAGCAGCGTAGCTCAGGGGTCGGGTGAAAAACTGTTTTTT. This translates into CASSVAQGSGEKLFF.

V gene TRBV7-2 combines with J gene TRBJ2-1, with 9 bases fitting TRBD2. J gave up 8 bases and V 5 bases, and 4 bases lay outside the gene matches. The germline gives CDR1 SGHTA, CDR2 FQGNSA. The length of the CDR3 is 13 residues. The CDR3 here is CASSGRLADEQFF. CDR3 in DNA: TGTGCCAGCAGCGGCCGACTAGCGGATGAGCAGTTCTTC.

This clone was observed a handful of times. V usage is TRBV6-5 and J usage is TRBJ2-2; tentatively, D is TRBD1 (5 bases). V shed 0 bases and J shed 4 bases, with 9 bases lying between them. CDR1 and CDR2 (germline): MNHEY, SVGAGI. This CDR3 is 15 amino acids long. DNA of the CDR3: TGTGCCAGCAGTTACTCAGGGGCAGCCACCGGGGAGCTGTTTTTT. This gives the protein CASSYSGAATGELFF.

The chain couples TRBV29-1 to TRBJ1-1, with a weak D call TRBD1 (5 bases). The CDR3 has 13 amino acids. Germline CDR1 SQVTM, CDR2 ANQGSEA. The germline V and J ends were trimmed by 6 bases and 0 bases, with 11 bases remaining between them. The chain's CDR3 is CSVRQSLNTEAFF. The CDR3, as DNA: TGCAGCGTCCGACAGAGCTTGAACACTGAAGCTTTCTTT.

This chain joins TRBV18 and TRBJ2-5, with D possibly matching TRBD1 (5 bases). Between the trimmed V and J ends, which lost 3 bases and 0 bases, there was a span of 8 bases. The CDR3 has 14 amino acids. The germline V gene has CDR1 KGHSH and CDR2 LQKENI. The CDR3 loop is CASSPAGHQETQYF. In nucleotides, the CDR3 is TGTGCCAGCTCACCGGCAGGGCACCAAGAGACCCAGTACTTC.

The J gene is TRBJ2-2, the V gene TRBV11-2; 7 bases line up with TRBD1. CDR1 and CDR2 from the germline V gene are SGHAT and FQNNGV. This CDR3 has 13 residues. The J segment lost 6 bases and the V segment lost 8 bases, leaving 6 bases of the junction unmatched. As DNA, the CDR3 is TGTGCCAGCCAAACAGGGGCGGCCGGGGAGCTGTTTTTT. It translates to CASQTGAAGELFF.